These T cell receptor beta chains were read from a single sample in a study of shared clonotypes between healthy human individuals. Produced via immunoSEQ multiplex PCR; TCRdb's table is partial and in-frame only. Of fewer than 850,000 clones listed, 96% were seen once; the top ten hold about 0.25%. The sample taken for sequencing was naive CD8+ T cells sorted from blood. The source of these receptors is a man aged 25-45 years in good health. Each CDR3 is given with its conserved first and last residue.

V gene	J gene	CDR3 protein
TRBV7-8	TRBJ2-7	CASSLSGTATYEQYF
TRBV11-1	TRBJ2-6	CASSLSDSGANVLTF
TRBV5-4	TRBJ2-1	CASSFRTGPPLNEQFF
TRBV29-1	TRBJ2-7	CSVPRETSGGYEQYF
TRBV7-8	TRBJ2-3	CASSLGAGSSTDTQYF
TRBV29-1	TRBJ2-7	CSVESRDSSYEQYF
TRBV7-6	TRBJ2-1	CASSPVAGTGVGEQFF
TRBV27	TRBJ2-7	CASSSTGTSIYEQYF
TRBV18	TRBJ2-7	CASSVSVGGLYEQYF
TRBV4-1	TRBJ2-1	CASSQDRPRDEQFF
TRBV15	TRBJ2-1	CATSWGQYNEQFF
TRBV25-1	TRBJ2-5	CASSESGETQYF
TRBV7-6	TRBJ2-3	CASSYRARDTQYF
TRBV19	TRBJ2-7	CASSITGQSYEQYF
TRBV12-5	TRBJ1-2	CASGLGDGYTF